This T cell receptor beta chain was sequenced for a study of neurological immune-mediated disorders. Overall study findings and caveats: Among expanded clones, no CDR3 amino acid sequences were shared across subjects, a pattern suggesting private repertoires in all groups.

The team produced cDNA through 5'RACE using 10-nucleotide random UMIs. MiXCR, applied by TCRdb to the 5' RACE reads, yields one record per CDR3 protein. The sample gives 16,000 or so distinct CDR3 sequences, roughly 9% of which show up once; about 46% is in the top ten. This clonotype was found many times. Its antigen is unidentified. The CDR3 runs to 15 residues. The V and J ends lost 2 bases and 3 bases respectively, with 11 bases between them. Germline lookup yields CDR1 MNHEY and CDR2 SMNVEV (reference sequence). The specimen was CD8+ T cells from blood. The chain carries TRBV27 and TRBJ2-4; D call uncertain. This TCR derives from a man aged 50 or older in good health. This chain's CDR3 is CASSLIGLGKNIQYF. CDR3 coding DNA: TGTGCCAGCAGTTTAATAGGGCTCGGCAAAAACATTCAGTACTTC.